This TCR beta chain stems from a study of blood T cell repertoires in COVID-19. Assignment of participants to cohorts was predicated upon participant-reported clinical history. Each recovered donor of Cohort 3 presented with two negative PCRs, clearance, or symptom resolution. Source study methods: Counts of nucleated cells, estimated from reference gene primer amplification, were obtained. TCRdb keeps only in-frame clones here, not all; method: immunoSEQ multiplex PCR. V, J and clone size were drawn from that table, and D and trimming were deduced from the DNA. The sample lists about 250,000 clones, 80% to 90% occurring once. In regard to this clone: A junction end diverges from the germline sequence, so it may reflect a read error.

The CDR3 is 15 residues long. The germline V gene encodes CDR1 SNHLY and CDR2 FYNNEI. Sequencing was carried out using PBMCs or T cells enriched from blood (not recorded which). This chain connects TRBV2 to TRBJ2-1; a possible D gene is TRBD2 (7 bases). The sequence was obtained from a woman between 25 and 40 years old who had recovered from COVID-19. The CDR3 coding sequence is TGTGCCAGCAGGGAAGGGGGGGGAGGCTACAATGAGCAGTTCTTC. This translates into CASREGGGGYNEQFF.